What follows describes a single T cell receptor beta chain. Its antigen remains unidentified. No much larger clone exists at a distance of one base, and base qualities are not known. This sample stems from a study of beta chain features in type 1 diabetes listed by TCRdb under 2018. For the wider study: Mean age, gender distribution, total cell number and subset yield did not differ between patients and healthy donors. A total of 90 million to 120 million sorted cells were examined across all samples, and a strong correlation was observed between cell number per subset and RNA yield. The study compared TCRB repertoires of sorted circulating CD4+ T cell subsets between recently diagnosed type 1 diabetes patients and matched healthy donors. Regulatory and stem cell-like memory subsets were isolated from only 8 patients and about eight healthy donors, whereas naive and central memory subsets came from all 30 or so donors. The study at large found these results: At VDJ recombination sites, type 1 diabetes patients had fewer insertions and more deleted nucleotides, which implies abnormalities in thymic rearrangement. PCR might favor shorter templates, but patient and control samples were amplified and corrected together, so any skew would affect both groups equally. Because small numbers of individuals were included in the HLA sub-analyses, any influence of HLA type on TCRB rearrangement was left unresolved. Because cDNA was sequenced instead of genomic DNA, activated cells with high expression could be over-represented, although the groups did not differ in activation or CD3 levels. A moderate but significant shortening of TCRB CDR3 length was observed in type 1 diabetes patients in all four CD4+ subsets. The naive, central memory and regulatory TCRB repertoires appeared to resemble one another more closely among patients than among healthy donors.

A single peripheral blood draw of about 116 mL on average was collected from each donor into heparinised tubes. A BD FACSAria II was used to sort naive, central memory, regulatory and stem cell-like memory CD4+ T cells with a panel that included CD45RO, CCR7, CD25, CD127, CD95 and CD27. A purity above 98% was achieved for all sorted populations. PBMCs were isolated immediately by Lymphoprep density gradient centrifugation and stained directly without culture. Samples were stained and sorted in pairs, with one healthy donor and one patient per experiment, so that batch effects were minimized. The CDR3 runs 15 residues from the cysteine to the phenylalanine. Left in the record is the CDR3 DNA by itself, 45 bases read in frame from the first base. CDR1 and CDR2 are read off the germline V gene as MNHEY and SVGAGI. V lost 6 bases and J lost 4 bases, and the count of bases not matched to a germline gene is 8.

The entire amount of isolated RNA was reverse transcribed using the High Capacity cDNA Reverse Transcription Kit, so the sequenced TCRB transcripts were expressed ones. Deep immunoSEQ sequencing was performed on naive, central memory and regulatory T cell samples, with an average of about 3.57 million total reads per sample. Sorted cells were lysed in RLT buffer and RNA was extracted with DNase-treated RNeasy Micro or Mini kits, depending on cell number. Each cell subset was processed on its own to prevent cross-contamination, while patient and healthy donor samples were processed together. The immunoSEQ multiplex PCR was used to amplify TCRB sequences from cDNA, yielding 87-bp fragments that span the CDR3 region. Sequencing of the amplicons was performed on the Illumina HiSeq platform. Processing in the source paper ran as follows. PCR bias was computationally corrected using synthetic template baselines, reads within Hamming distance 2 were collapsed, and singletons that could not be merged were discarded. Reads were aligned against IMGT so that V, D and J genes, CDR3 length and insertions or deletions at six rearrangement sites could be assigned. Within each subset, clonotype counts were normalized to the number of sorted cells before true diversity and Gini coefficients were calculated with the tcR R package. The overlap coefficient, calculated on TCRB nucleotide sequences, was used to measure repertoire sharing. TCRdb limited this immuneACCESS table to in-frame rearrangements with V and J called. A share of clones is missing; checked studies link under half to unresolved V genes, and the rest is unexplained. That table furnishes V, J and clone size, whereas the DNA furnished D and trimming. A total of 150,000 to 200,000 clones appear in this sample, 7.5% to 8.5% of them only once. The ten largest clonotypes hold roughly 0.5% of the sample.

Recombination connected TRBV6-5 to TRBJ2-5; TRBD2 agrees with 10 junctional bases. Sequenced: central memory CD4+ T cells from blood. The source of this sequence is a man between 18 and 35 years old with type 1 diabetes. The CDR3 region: CASRKSGGAGETQYF. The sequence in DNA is TGTGCCAGCAGGAAAAGCGGGGGGGCCGGAGAGACCCAGTACTTC.